This T cell receptor beta chain was sequenced in a study of T cell responses to AZD1222 COVID-19 vaccine. Regarding the study as a whole: In a largely white British group with more females than males, clonal diversity was possibly underestimated. At baseline, just 5 or 6 AZD1222 recipients tested seropositive. The reported proportion of spike-specific TCRs targeting unmutated variant regions was nearly half. Scientists sampled the repertoires only once the peak T cell response had passed.

TCRdb's copy holds only in-frame clones and misses some; the assay was immunoSEQ multiplex PCR. There are 30,000 to 40,000 clones in the sample; roughly 90% occur only once, and 12% to 15% lies in the top ten. V lost 7 bases and J lost 1, with 11 bases in between. CDR1 LNHDA and CDR2 SQIVND come from the germline V gene (reference sequence). The CDR3 runs 14 residues. About this clone itself: Its antigen is unidentified.

The TCR sequence derives from an adult who received the AZD1222 COVID-19 vaccine. The chain is built from TRBV19 and TRBJ1-3; D gene ambiguous. The source material was peripheral blood, sampled 28 days after the second AZD1222 dose. For the CDR3, the DNA is TGTGCCAGTAAAAGTTATATATCTGGAAACACCATATATTTT. Amino acid sequence: CASKSYISGNTIYF. Supplemented by reference TRBV19 and TRBJ1-3, the full variable domain reads DGGITQSPKYLFRKEGQNVTLSCEQNLNHDAMYWYRQDPGQGLRLIYYSQIVNDFQKGDIAEGYSVSREKKESFPLTVTSAQKNPTAFYLCASKSYISGNTIYFGEGSWLTVV.